This is a list of T cell receptor beta chains from one sample in a study of human thymus T cells. Generated by immunoSEQ multiplex PCR, the TCRdb table keeps only in-frame clones and is missing some. This table has 78,000 or so clones, 96% appearing once. The sample comprised thymus tissue. These receptors were collected from a boy under two years old with a congenital heart defect but otherwise immunologically healthy. CDR3s include the opening cysteine and the closing phenylalanine or tryptophan. Not all rows give a size; the values are once, few, many and, for expanded clones, a class.

clone_size	v_call	cdr3_aa
-	TRBV27	CASSTFTTDTQYF
-	TRBV9	CASSVARDSRTEAFF
-	TRBV19	CASSAEDGLNTEAFF
-	TRBV15	CATSRDIGTSGYTQYF
-	TRBV5-5	CASSANDRGYNEQFF
-	TRBV7-9	CASSSGTSGSLCAYEQYF
-	TRBV27	CASYHRADSYEQYF
-	TRBV7-9	CASSLVLGGARMDQPQHF
-	TRBV7-8	CASSVTGVNSPLHF
-	TRBV19	CASSIPGIGQPQHF
-	TRBV5-6	CASSSQGGLNTEAFF
-	TRBV10-1	CASSESVGIYEQYF
once	TRBV18	CASSPHIPQYNEQFF
-	TRBV6-6	CASSYESGNTGELFF
once	TRBV7-4	CASSLVRGTSGGYTQYF
-	TRBV5-8	CASSSTGGSVSGANVLTF
-	TRBV4-2	CASSQDKGRLAVYQETQYF
-	TRBV27	CASSPPTSGGENTGELFF
-	TRBV5-5	CASSLGQGKALGNTIYF
-	TRBV19	CASSIAVRFGTAGEQYF
once	TRBV5-8	CASSFRTRGVQPQHF
-	TRBV28	CASSLRRDSNQPQHF